This T cell receptor beta chain was recovered during a study of blood T cell repertoires in COVID-19. Details on this clone: A junction end diverges from the germline sequence, so it may reflect a read error.

The data were produced by immunoSEQ multiplex PCR, yet TCRdb's version contains in-frame clones alone and is incomplete. This sample has about 240,000 clones; approximately 91% occur once, and the top ten carry 0.65% to 0.95%. The TCR originated in a woman in her thirties with acute or convalescent COVID-19. The sequenced sample consisted of peripheral blood.

The CDR3 loop reads CASSYFVGDSPLF. The CDR3 DNA sequence: TGTGCCAGCAGCTATTTCGTGGGGGACAGCCCCCTCTTT. This sequence joins TRBV7-6 and TRBJ1-1; 7 bases match TRBD1. CDR1 and CDR2 (germline): SGHVS, FNYEAQ. The CDR3 runs 13 residues.